The rows below give T cell receptor beta chains drawn from one sample of a study of cytomegalovirus exposure and HLA in healthy donors. TCRdb's table, derived via immunoSEQ multiplex PCR, lists solely in-frame clones and lacks some. The sample consists of about 240,000 clones, 78% of them appearing once. The sample taken for sequencing was PBMCs. The receptors stem from a boy aged 5-17 years in good health and CMV-seronegative. Each CDR3 is given without its conserved first and last residue.

V	CDR3
TRBV11-2	ASSFLGVLAGGYT
TRBV5-1	ASGRGAQETQY
TRBV4-1	ASSQRPTATNEKLF
TRBV2	ASSEPGRGTEAF
TRBV19	ASSRDREEEQY
TRBV7-6	ASSLPGTYYEQY
TRBV25-1	ASSRPGLAGTGELF
TRBV7-9	ASGFVTGLSYEQY
TRBV5-4	ASSLEGRGGSTEAF
TRBV5-1	ASGEQGADSPLH
TRBV19	ASSIGQGNTEAF
TRBV7-9	ASSLGAASLPNTEAF
TRBV14	ASSQYRGHEQY
TRBV5-4	ASSPGGDSYEQY
TRBV5-5	ASSLGGQYLSGTGYT
TRBV5-1	ASSLSAGLTGELF
TRBV27	ASSSLFRNTGELF
TRBV5-4	ASSGVLAGGTYEQY
TRBV6-5	ASSPEDSSLSTQY
TRBV7-3	ASSLSLTSVTQY
TRBV7-8	ASSLTILRRQY
TRBV19	ASSRGMENYEQY
TRBV30	AWSARDKQKGGYT
TRBV5-1	ASSVEGLAGDTDTQY
TRBV7-9	ASSFRTGTEAF
TRBV25-1	ATHGDRGRYEQY
TRBV2	ASRIEGYNEQF
TRBV4-1	ASSQEGGGRTDTQY
TRBV6-5	ASRAGGLGKLF
TRBV30	AWSYGGGNQPQH
TRBV7-9	ASSLEQYTEAF